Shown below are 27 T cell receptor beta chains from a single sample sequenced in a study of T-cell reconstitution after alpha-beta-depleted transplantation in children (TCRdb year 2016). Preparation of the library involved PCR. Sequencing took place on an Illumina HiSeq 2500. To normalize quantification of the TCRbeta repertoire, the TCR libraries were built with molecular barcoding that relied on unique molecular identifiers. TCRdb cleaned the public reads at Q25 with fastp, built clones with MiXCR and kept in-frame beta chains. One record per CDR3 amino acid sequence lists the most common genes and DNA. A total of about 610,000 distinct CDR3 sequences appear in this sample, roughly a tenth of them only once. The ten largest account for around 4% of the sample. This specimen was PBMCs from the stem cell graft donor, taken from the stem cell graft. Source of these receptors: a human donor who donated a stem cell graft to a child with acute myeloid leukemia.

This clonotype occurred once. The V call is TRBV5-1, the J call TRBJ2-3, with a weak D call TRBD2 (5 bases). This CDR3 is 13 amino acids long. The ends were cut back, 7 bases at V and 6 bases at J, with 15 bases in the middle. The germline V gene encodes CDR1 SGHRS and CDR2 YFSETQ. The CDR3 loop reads CASGKRWQDTQYF. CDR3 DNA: TGCGCCAGCGGGAAGCGGTGGCAGGATACGCAGTATTTT.

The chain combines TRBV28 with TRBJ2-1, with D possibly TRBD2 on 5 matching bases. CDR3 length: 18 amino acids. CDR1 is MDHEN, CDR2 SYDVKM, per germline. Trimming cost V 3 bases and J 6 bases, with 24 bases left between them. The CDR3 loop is CASSFIPKAALIPNEQFF. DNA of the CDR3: TGTGCCAGCAGTTTTATACCCAAAGCGGCCCTAATCCCCAATGAGCAGTTCTTC.

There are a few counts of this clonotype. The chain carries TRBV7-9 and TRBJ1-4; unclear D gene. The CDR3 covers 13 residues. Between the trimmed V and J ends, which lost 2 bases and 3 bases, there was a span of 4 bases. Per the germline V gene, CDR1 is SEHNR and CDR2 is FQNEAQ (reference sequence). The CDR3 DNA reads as TGTGCCAGCAGCTTAATTGCTAATGAAAAACTGTTTTTT. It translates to CASSLIANEKLFF.

The CDR3 sequence is CASSYSEGVTQYF. In nucleotides, the CDR3 is TGTGCCAGCAGTTACTCGGAGGGGGTGACCCAGTACTTC. The V gene is TRBV6-2 or TRBV6-3, the J gene TRBJ2-5; possibly TRBD1 or TRBD2 for D (6 bases each). Germline V gene sequence: CDR1 MNHEY, CDR2 SVGEGT. The CDR3 is 13 amino acids. V was pared by 0 bases and J by 7 bases, with 9 bases between.

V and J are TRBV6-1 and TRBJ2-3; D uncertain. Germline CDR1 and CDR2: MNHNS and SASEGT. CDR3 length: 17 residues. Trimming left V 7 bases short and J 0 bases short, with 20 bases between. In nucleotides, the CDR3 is TGTGCCAGCAAAGTTTACCAGACTGCTACTAGCACAGATACGCAGTATTTT. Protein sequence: CASKVYQTATSTDTQYF.

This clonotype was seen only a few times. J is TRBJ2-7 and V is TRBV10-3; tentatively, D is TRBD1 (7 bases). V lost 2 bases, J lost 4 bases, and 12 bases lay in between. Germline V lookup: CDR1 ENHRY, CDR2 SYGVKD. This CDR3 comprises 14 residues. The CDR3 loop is CAISERQGGYEQYF. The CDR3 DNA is TGTGCCATCAGTGAGCGTCAGGGGGGATACGAGCAGTACTTC.

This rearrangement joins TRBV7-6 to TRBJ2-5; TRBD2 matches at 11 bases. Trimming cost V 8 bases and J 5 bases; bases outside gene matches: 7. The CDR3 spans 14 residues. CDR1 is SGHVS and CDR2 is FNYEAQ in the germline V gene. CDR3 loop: CASSPTSGTETQYF. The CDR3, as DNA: TGTGCCAGCTCTCCGACTAGCGGGACGGAGACCCAGTACTTC.

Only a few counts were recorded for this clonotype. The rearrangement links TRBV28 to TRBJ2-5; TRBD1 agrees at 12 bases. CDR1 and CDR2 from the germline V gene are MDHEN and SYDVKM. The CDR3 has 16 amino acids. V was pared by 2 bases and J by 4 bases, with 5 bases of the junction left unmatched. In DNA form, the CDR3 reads TGTGCCAGCAGTTTAAGGGGACAGGGGGCCCGAGAGACCCAGTACTTC. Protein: CASSLRGQGARETQYF.

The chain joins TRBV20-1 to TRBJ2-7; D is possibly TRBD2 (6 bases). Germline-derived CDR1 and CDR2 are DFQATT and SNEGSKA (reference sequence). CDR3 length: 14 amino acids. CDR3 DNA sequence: TGCACCTTCGGAGGGCCTTTCAGCTCCTACGAGCAGTACTTC. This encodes CTFGGPFSSYEQYF.

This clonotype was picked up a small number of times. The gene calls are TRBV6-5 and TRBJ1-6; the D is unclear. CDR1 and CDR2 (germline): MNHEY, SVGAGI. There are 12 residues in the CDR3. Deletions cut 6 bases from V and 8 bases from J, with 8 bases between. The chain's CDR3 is CASREGYSPLHF. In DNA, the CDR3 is TGTGCCAGCAGGGAGGGCTATTCACCCCTCCACTTT.

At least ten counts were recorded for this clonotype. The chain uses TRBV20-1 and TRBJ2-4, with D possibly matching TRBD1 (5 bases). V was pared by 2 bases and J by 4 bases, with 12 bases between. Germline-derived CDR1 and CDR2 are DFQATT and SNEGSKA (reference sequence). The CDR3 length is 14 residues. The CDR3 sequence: CSARSGQGKNIQYF. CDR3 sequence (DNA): TGCAGTGCTAGATCAGGGCAGGGTAAAAACATTCAGTACTTC.

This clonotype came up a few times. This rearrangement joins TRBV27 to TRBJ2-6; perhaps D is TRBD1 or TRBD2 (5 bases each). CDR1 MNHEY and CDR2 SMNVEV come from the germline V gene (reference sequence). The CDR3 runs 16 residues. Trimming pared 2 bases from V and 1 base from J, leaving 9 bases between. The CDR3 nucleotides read TGTGCCAGCAGTTTAGATTGGGGGTCTGGGGCCAACGTCCTGACTTTC. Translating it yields CASSLDWGSGANVLTF.

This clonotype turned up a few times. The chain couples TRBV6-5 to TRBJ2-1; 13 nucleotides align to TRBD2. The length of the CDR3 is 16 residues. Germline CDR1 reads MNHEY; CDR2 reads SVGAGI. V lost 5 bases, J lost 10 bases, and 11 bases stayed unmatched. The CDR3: CASSPPTSGRPREQFF. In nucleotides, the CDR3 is TGTGCCAGCAGTCCCCCGACTAGCGGGAGGCCCAGAGAGCAGTTCTTC.

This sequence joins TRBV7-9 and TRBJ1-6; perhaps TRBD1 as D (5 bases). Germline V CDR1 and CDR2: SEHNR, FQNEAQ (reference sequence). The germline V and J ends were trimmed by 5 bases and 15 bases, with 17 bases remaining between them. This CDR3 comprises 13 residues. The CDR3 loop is CASSPPAGGDLHF. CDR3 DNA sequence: TGTGCCAGCAGCCCGCCGGCGGGGGGGGACCTCCACTTT.

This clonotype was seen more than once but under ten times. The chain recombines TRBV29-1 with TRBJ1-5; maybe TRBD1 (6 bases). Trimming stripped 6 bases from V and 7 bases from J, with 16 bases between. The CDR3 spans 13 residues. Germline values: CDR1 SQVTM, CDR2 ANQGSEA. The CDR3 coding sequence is TGCAGCGTCGTACAGGGACTAGGCCAGCCCCAGCATTTT. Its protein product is CSVVQGLGQPQHF. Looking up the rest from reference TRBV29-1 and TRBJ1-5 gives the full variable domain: SAVISQKPSRDICQRGTSLTIQCQVDSQVTMMFWYRQQPGQSLTLIATANQGSEATYESGFVIDKFPISRPNLTFSTLTVSNMSPEDSSIYLCSVVQGLGQPQHFGDGTRLSIL.

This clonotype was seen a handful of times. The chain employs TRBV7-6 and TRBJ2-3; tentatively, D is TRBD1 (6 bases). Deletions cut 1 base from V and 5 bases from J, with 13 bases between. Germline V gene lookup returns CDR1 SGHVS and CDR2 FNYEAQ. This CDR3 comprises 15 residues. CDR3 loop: CASSLGLGAGDTQYF. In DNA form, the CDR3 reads TGTGCCAGCAGCTTAGGGCTGGGGGCGGGAGATACGCAGTATTTT.

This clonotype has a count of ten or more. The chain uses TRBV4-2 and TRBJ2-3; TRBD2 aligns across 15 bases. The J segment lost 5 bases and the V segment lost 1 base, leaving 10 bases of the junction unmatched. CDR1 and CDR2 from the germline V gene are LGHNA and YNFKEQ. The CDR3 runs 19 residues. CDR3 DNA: TGTGCCAGCAGCCAAGGCGATATGCCGGGACTAGCGGGAGGAGATACGCAGTATTTT. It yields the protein CASSQGDMPGLAGGDTQYF.

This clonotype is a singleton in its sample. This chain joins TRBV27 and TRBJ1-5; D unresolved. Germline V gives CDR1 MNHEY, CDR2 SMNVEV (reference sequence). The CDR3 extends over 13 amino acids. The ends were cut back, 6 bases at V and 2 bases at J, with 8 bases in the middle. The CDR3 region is CASRPNGNQPQHF. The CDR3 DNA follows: TGTGCCAGCAGGCCGAACGGCAATCAGCCCCAGCATTTT.

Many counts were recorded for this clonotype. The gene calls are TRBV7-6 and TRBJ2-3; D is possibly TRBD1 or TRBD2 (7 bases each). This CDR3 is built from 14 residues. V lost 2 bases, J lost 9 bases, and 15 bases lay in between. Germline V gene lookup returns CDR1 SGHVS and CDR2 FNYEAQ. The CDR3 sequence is CASSLSQGRETQYF. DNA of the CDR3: TGTGCCAGCAGCTTATCACAGGGGCGGGAGACGCAGTATTTT.

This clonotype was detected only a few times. For the CDR3, the DNA is TGTGCCAGCAGCTTGCGGCCTGGACAGGGGGCCTACGAGCAGTACTTC. Its protein product is CASSLRPGQGAYEQYF. The V call is TRBV5-6, the J call TRBJ2-7; 10 nucleotides line up with TRBD1. CDR3 length: 16 residues. Germline lookup yields CDR1 SGHDT and CDR2 YYEEEE. V trimming: 1 base; J trimming: 2 bases; junction bases outside the gene matches: 6.

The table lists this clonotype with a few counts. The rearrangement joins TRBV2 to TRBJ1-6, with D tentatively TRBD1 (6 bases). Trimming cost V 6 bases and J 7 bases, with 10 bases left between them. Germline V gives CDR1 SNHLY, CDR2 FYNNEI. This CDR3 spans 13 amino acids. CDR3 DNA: TGTGCCAGCAGCGACAGGACCAATTCACCCCTCCACTTT. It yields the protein CASSDRTNSPLHF.

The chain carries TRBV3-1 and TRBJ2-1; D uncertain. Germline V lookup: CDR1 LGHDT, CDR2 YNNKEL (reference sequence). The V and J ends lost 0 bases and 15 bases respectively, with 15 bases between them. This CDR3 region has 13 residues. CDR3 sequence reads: CASSQDLPGHPFF. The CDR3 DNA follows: TGTGCCAGCAGCCAAGACCTGCCGGGCCATCCGTTCTTC.

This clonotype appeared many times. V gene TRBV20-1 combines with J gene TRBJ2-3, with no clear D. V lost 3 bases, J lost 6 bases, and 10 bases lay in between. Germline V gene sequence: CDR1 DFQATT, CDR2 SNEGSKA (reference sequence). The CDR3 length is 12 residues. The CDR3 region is CSASVGGDTQYF. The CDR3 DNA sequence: TGCAGTGCTAGTGTGGGCGGTGATACGCAGTATTTT.

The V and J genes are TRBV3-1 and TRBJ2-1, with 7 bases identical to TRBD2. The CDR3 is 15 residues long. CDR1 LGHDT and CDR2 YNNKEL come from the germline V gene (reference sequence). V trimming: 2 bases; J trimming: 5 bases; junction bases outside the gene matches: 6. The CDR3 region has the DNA TGTGCCAGCAGCCAATTAGGGCTAGCGGACAATGAGCAGTTCTTC. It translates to CASSQLGLADNEQFF.

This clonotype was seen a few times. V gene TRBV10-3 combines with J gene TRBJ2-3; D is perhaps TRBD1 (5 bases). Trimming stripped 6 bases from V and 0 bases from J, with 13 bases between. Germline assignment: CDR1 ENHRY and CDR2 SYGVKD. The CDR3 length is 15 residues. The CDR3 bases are TGTGCCATCAGCACCGGACACCCTAGCACAGATACGCAGTATTTT. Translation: CAISTGHPSTDTQYF.

CDR3 in amino acids: CASSPIPGQGSRNTEAFF. The CDR3 DNA follows: TGTGCCAGCAGCCCTATTCCGGGACAGGGTTCCCGCAACACTGAAGCTTTCTTT. The chain carries TRBV3-1 and TRBJ1-1, with TRBD1 matching over 9 bases. The CDR3 covers 18 residues. V gave up 4 bases and J gave up 2 bases; unmatched junction bases: 14. Germline V gene data show CDR1 as LGHDT and CDR2 as YNNKEL (reference sequence).

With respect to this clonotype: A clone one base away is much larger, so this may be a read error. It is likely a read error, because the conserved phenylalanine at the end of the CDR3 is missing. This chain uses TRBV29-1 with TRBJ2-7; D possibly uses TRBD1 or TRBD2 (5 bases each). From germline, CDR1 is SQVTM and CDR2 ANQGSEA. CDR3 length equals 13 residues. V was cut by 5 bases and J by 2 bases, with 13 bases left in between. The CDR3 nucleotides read TGCAGCGTTCGGGGACGTACCACCTACGAGCAGTACCTC. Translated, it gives CSVRGRTTYEQYL.